The entry that follows covers one T cell receptor (beta chain) sequence. These data originate in a study of blood T cell repertoires in COVID-19. Across the study: The United States, Italy and Spain provided the acute and convalescent COVID-19 samples.

Germline V gene sequence: CDR1 MNHEY, CDR2 SVGAGI. This CDR3 region has 14 residues. V was clipped by 8 bases and J by 8 bases, with 19 bases between them. Method: immunoSEQ multiplex PCR; TCRdb's copy keeps in-frame clones and lacks some. In the table there are roughly 100,000 clones, 87% of which are singletons. The genes are TRBV6-5 and TRBJ2-1; D is possibly TRBD1 (6 bases). The sequence was obtained from a woman in her fifties or sixties with COVID-19, enrolled during active disease. The sequencing input was peripheral blood. CDR3 region: CASRRLGTIHEQFF. In DNA form, the CDR3 reads TGTGCCAGCCGCCGCCTCGGGACAATCCATGAGCAGTTCTTC.